This T cell receptor (beta chain) was found in a study of cytomegalovirus exposure and HLA in healthy donors. At the level of the study: There were 117 million unique TCR beta sequences, drawn from about 179 million T cells, in an earlier analysis. HLA-typed donors were the source of about 85 million unique TCRs, which an early data release held. Study-wide results and caveats: Reported performance of the classifier showed diagnosis of cytomegalovirus status with high specificity and sensitivity.

With respect to this clone: What it binds is unknown.

After removal of 0 bases from V and 6 bases from J, the junction contained 5 bases not matched to a gene. The germline CDR1 and CDR2 sequences are KGHSH and LQKENI. CDR3 length equals 15 residues. The PCR used 60 Vbeta and 13 Jbeta primers. Source study methods: An analysis that came later counted 70 million to 100 million unique TCR beta chains, around 12 million shared. This table comes from immunoSEQ multiplex PCR, and its TCRdb copy is limited to in-frame clones, with some not included. The D gene and trimming were derived from the DNA, and the V and J assignments and clone size from that table. The sample has about 150,000 clones, 84% seen once.

The chain links TRBV18 to TRBJ1-5; 7 bases agree with TRBD1. This receptor was obtained from a girl aged 5-17 years in good health and CMV-seropositive. Sequenced: PBMCs. The CDR3 DNA is TGTGCCAGCTCACCACCTGGACAGGCGGGTCAGCCCCAGCATTTT. This gives the protein CASSPPGQAGQPQHF.